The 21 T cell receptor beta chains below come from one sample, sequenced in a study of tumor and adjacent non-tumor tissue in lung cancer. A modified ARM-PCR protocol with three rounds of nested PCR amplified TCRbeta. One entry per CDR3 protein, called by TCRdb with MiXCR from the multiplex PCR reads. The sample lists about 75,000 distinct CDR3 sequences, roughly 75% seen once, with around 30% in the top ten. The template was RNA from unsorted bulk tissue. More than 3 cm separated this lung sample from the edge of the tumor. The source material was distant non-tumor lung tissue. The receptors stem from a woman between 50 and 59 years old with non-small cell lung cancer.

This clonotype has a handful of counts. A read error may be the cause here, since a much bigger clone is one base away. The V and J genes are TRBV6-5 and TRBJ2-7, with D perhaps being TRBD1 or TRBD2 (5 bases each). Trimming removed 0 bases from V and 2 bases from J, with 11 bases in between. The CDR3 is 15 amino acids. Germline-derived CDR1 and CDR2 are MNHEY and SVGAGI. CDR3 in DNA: TGTGCCAGCAGTTACTCGTTTGGGGGACCCTACGAGCAGTACTTC. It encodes CASSYSFGGPYEQYF.

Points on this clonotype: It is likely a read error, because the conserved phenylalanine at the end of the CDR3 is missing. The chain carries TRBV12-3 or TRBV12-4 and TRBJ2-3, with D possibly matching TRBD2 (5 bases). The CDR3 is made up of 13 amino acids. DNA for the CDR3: TGTGCCAGCAAGGAATCTAGCACAGATCCGCAGTATCTT. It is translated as CASKESSTDPQYL.

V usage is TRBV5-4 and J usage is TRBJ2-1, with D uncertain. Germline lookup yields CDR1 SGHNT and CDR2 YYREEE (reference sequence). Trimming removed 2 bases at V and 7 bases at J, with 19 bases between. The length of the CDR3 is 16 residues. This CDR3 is CASSFGSGRRGNEQFF. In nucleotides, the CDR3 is TGTGCCAGCAGCTTCGGCTCAGGACGTCGTGGGAATGAGCAGTTCTTC.

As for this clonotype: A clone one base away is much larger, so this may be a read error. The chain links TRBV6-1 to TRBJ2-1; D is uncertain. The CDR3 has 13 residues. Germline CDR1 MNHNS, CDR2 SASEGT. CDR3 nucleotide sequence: TGTGCCAACAGTGATAATTTTAACAATGAGCAGTTCTTC. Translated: CANSDNFNNEQFF.

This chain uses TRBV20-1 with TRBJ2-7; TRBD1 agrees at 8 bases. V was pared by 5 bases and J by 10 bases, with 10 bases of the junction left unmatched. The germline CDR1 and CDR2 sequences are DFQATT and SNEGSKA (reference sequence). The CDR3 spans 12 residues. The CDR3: CSARQGAKEQYF. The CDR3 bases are TGCAGTGCTCGCCAGGGGGCGAAGGAACAGTACTTC.

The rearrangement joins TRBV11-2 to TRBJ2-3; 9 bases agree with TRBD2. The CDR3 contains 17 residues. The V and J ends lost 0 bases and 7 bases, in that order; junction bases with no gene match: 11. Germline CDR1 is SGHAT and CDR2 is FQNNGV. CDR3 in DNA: TGTGCCAGCAGCTTAGATTCCGGAATAGCGGGAGTAAATACGCAGTATTTT. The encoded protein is CASSLDSGIAGVNTQYF.

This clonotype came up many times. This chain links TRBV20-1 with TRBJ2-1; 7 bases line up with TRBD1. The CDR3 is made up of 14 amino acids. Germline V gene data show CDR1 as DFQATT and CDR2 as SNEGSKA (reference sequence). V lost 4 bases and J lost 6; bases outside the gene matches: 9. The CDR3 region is CSAMTGSRGNEQFF. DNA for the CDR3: TGCAGTGCTATGACAGGGTCCAGGGGCAATGAGCAGTTCTTC.

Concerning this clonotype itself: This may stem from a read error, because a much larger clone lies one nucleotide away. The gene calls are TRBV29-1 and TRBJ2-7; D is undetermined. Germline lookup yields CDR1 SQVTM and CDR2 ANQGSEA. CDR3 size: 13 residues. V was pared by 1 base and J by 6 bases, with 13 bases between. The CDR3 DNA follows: TGCAGCGTTGAAGGACCGACAAGATCCGAGCAGTACTTC. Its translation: CSVEGPTRSEQYF.

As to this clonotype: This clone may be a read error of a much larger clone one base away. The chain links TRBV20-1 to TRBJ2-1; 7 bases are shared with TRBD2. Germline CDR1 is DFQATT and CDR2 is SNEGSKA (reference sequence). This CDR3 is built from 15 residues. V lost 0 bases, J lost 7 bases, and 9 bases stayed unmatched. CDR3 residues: CSARDPTGGGNEQFF. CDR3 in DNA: TGCAGTGCTAGAGATCCCACGGGAGGTGGAAATGAGCAGTTCTTC.

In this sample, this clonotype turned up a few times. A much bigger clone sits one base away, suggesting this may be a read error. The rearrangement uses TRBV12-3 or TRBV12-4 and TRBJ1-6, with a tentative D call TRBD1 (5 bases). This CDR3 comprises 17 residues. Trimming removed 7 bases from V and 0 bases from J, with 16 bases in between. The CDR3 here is CASTRGGGNSYNSPLHF. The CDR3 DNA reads TGTGCCAGCACCCGAGGTGGGGGGAACTCCTATAATTCACCCCTCCACTTT.

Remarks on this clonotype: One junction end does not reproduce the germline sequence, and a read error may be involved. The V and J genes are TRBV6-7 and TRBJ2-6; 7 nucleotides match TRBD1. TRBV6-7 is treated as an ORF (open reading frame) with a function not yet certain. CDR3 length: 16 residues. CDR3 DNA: TGTCCCAGCAGTTACAGAGAAAAAAAGGGGGCCAACGTCCTGACATTC. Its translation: CPSSYREKKGANVLTF.

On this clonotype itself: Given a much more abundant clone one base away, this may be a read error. This chain's CDR3 is CASSLGPPEGEQYF. CDR3 sequence (DNA): TGTGCCAGCAGCTTAGGTCCCCCCGAGGGCGAGCAGTACTTC. The rearrangement links TRBV7-2 to TRBJ2-7; D might be TRBD2 (5 bases). Between the trimmed V and J ends, which lost 1 base and 6 bases, there was a span of 13 bases. This CDR3 contains 14 residues. Germline V lookup: CDR1 SGHTA, CDR2 FQGNSA.

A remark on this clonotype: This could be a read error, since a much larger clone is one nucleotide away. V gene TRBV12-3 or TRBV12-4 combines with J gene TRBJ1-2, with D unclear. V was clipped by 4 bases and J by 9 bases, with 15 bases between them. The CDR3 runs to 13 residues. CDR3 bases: TGTGCCAGCAGTTGGGCAGTGGACGGCTGCTACACCTTC. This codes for CASSWAVDGCYTF.

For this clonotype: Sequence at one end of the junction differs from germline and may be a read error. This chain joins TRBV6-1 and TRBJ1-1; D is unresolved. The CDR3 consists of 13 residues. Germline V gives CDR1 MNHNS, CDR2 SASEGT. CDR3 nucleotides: TGCACCAGCAAATCCCCGGAGAACACTGAAGCTTTCTTT. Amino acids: CTSKSPENTEAFF.

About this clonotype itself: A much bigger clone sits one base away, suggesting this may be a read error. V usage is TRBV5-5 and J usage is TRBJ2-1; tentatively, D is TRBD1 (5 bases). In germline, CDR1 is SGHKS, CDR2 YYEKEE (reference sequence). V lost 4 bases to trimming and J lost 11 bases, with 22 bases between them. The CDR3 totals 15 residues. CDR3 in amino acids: CASSVTPRVESKQFF. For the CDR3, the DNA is TGTGCCAGCAGCGTAACTCCCAGGGTGGAGAGTAAGCAGTTCTTC.

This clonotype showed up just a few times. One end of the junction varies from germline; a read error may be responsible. CDR3: CSAREGLAGILASYEQCF. CDR3 nucleotides: TGCAGTGCTAGAGAGGGACTAGCGGGTATCCTGGCCTCCTACGAGCAGTGCTTC. The gene calls are TRBV20-1 and TRBJ2-7, with 12 nucleotides matching TRBD2. This CDR3 has 18 amino acids. Germline CDR1 DFQATT, CDR2 SNEGSKA (reference sequence).

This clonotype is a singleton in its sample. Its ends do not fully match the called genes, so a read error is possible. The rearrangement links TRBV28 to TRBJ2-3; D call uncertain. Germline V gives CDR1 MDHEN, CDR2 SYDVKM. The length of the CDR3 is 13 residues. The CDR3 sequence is CASRVGPIATQYF. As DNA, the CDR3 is TGTGCTAGCAGAGTAGGGCCAATAGCTACGCAGTATTTT.

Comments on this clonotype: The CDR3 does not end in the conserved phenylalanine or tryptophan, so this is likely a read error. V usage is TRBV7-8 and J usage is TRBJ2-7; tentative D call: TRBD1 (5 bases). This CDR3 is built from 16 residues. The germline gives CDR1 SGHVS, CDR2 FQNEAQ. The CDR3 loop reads CASSPSKDTRTYVQYL. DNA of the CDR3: TGTGCCAGCAGCCCATCCAAGGACACGAGGACCTACGTGCAGTACTTA.

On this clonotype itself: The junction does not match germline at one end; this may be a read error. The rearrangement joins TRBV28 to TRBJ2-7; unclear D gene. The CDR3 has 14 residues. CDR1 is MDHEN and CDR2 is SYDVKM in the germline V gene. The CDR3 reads CANSSHAWAYEQYF. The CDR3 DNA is TGTGCCAACAGTTCACATGCGTGGGCCTACGAGCAGTACTTC.

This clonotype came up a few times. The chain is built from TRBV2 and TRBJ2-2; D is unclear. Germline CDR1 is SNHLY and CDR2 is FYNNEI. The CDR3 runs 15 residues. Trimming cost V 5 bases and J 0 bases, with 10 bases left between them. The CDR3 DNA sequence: TGTGCCAGCAGTCGTTCTGCAACGAACACCGGGGAGCTGTTTTTT. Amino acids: CASSRSATNTGELFF.

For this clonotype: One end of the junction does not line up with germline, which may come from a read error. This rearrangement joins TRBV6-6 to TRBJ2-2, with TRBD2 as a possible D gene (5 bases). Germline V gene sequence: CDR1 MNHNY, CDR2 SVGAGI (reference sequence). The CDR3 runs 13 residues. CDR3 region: CASSYVRAGELYF. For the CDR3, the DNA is TGTGCCAGCAGTTACGTCAGAGCCGGGGAGTTGTATTTT.